Each of the 20 T cell receptor beta chains below was sequenced from the same sample in a study of OX40 agonist ivuxolimab in advanced cancers. Assay: immunoSEQ multiplex PCR; the TCRdb copy retains only in-frame clones and omits some. This table has approximately 82,000 clones, around four fifths appearing once. The sample in question was CD4+ or CD8+ T cells sorted from blood, obtained in a trial of the OX40 agonist ivuxolimab. Every receptor here comes from an adult with an advanced solid tumor such as melanoma, head and neck, liver or kidney cancer.

The table lists this clone with a few counts. The chain recombines TRBV7-2 with TRBJ2-7; a possible D gene is TRBD1 (5 bases). V was cut by 5 bases and J by 4 bases, with 18 bases left in between. Germline assignment: CDR1 SGHTA and CDR2 FQGNSA. The CDR3 contains 15 residues. CDR3 residues: CASSPSHSGRYEQYF. The CDR3, as DNA: TGTGCCAGCAGCCCCTCCCACTCAGGGCGGTACGAGCAGTACTTC.

The V and J genes are TRBV6-1 and TRBJ2-7, with TRBD2 as a possible D gene (6 bases). The CDR3 is 13 residues long. CDR1 is MNHNS, CDR2 SASEGT, per germline. The V gene lost 6 bases and the J gene lost 0 bases, with 9 bases spanning the gap. CDR3 DNA sequence: TGTGCCAGCAGCGGGGACTTCTCCTACGAGCAGTACTTC. Protein sequence: CASSGDFSYEQYF.

This chain links TRBV29-1 with TRBJ2-2, with 7 nucleotides matching TRBD1. The CDR3 length is 12 residues. CDR1 SQVTM and CDR2 ANQGSEA come from the germline V gene. CDR3 sequence reads: CIGQENTGELFF. The CDR3 bases are TGCATAGGACAGGAGAACACCGGGGAGCTGTTTTTT.

This clone was observed a single time. This rearrangement joins TRBV5-8 to TRBJ1-6; D is ambiguous. Looked up from germline, CDR1 is SGHTS and CDR2 is YDEGEE. The CDR3 extends over 14 amino acids. V was shortened by 4 bases and J by 10 bases, with 15 bases between the two germline ends. The CDR3 nucleotides are TGTGCCAGCAGCACCGGGCACTACCGGTCACCCCTCCACTTT. Its translation: CASSTGHYRSPLHF. The full variable domain, completed using reference TRBV5-8 and TRBJ1-6, is EAGVTQSPTHLIKTRGQQATLRCSPISGHTSVYWYQQALGLGLQFLLWYDEGEERNRGNFPPRFSGRQFPNYSSELNVNALELEDSALYLCASSTGHYRSPLHFGNGTRLTVT.

The chain combines TRBV5-4 with TRBJ2-1, with D possibly matching TRBD2 (5 bases). CDR1 and CDR2 from the germline V gene are SGHNT and YYREEE (reference sequence). Trimming shortened V by 1 base and J by 4 bases, and 12 bases separated the two germline ends. The CDR3 covers 15 residues. CDR3 amino acids: CASSLSAGEYNEQFF. The CDR3 nucleotides read TGTGCCAGCAGCTTGAGTGCGGGCGAATACAATGAGCAGTTCTTC.

This chain joins TRBV2 and TRBJ2-1, with a weak D call TRBD1 (6 bases). V gave up 9 bases and J gave up 7 bases, with 22 bases separating them. Germline CDR1 is SNHLY and CDR2 is FYNNEI. The CDR3 length is 15 residues. Here the CDR3 DNA reads TGTGCCAGTGGAAGGTCTACAGGGTACGGGAATGAGCAGTTCTTC. This gives the protein CASGRSTGYGNEQFF.

The V and J genes are TRBV6-5 and TRBJ1-2; TRBD1 might be the D (5 bases). Deletions cut 1 base from V and 5 bases from J, with 11 bases between. Germline-derived CDR1 and CDR2 are MNHEY and SVGAGI. CDR3 length equals 14 residues. CDR3 protein: CASSYLNGGYGYTF. CDR3 sequence (DNA): TGTGCCAGCAGTTACTTAAACGGGGGGTATGGCTACACCTTC.

J is TRBJ1-3 and V is TRBV7-2; D uncertain. The CDR3 spans 14 residues. V was clipped by 2 bases and J by 2 bases, with 7 bases between them. The V gene's germline CDR1 is SGHTA and CDR2 FQGNSA. The CDR3 bases are TGTGCCAGCAGCTTAAGGGCAGCTGGAAACACCATATATTTT. Translation gives CASSLRAAGNTIYF. Full variable domain (rest looked up from reference TRBV7-2 and TRBJ1-3): GAGVSQSPSNKVTEKGKDVELRCDPISGHTALYWYRQSLGQGLEFLIYFQGNSAPDKSGLPSDRFSAERTGGSVSTLTIQRTQQEDSAVYLCASSLRAAGNTIYFGEGSWLTVV.

V gene TRBV4-1 combines with J gene TRBJ1-1; D perhaps matches TRBD1 (6 bases). This CDR3 has 14 residues. Trimming removed 7 bases at V and 5 bases at J, with 17 bases between. Germline V gene lookup returns CDR1 MGHRA and CDR2 YSYEKL. CDR3 DNA: TGCGCCAGCAAGTTTGAAGAGGGGGAAACTGAAGCTTTCTTT. This gives the protein CASKFEEGETEAFF.

This clone was seen only a few times. Other nucleotide sequences from this sample produce the same CDR3. DNA for the CDR3: TGCGCCAGTGGAGTACAAGGGGACACTGAAGCTTTCTTT. Its protein is CASGVQGDTEAFF. J is TRBJ1-1 and V is TRBV5-1; weak D call: TRBD1 (5 bases). The CDR3 contains 13 residues. Germline V gives CDR1 SGHRS, CDR2 YFSETQ. V dropped 8 bases and J dropped 3 bases, with 14 bases sitting between them.

V gene TRBV18 combines with J gene TRBJ1-1, with D hard to call. Germline V gene lookup returns CDR1 KGHSH and CDR2 LQKENI. V lost 6 bases, J lost 0 bases, and 14 bases lay in between. This CDR3 region has 15 residues. For the CDR3, the DNA is TGTGCCAGCTCCCCGGGCGCGGGCCTGAACACTGAAGCTTTCTTT. It codes for CASSPGAGLNTEAFF.

The chain has TRBV9 and TRBJ1-4, with TRBD1 matching 7 bases. The CDR3 runs to 14 residues. The germline V gene has CDR1 SGDLS and CDR2 YYNGEE. Trimming took 5 bases from V and 11 from J; bases not matched to a gene: 12. CDR3 residues: CASRGTAEGIKLFF. The CDR3 region has the DNA TGTGCCAGCAGGGGGACAGCTGAAGGGATTAAACTGTTTTTT.

This chain uses TRBV18 with TRBJ2-3; maybe TRBD2 (6 bases). The CDR3 has 16 amino acids. Trimming took off 8 bases at V and 0 bases at J, with 18 bases between the two ends. Germline values: CDR1 KGHSH, CDR2 LQKENI. CDR3 residues: CASRYSGGASTDTQYF. In nucleotides, the CDR3 is TGTGCCAGCCGCTATAGTGGAGGGGCTAGCACAGATACGCAGTATTTT.

The genes are TRBV4-1 and TRBJ1-5, with a possible D match to TRBD1 (5 bases). This CDR3 contains 14 residues. The germline V gene has CDR1 MGHRA and CDR2 YSYEKL. V was pared by 0 bases and J by 7 bases, with 10 bases between. The CDR3 loop is CASSQESGGQPQHF. In DNA, the CDR3 is TGCGCCAGCAGCCAAGAATCGGGGGGGCAGCCCCAGCATTTT.

This clone was seen a few times. CDR3: CASVGTGISPLHF. The CDR3 DNA reads as TGTGCCAGCGTCGGGACAGGAATTTCACCCCTCCACTTT. The chain combines TRBV2 with TRBJ1-6; 8 nucleotides match TRBD1. In germline, CDR1 is SNHLY, CDR2 FYNNEI. J gave up 9 bases and V 8 bases, and 6 bases lay outside the gene matches. The CDR3 spans 13 residues. The whole variable domain, filled in from reference TRBV2 and TRBJ1-6, reads EPEVTQTPSHQVTQMGQEVILRCVPISNHLYFYWYRQILGQKVEFLVSFYNNEISEKSEIFDDQFSVERPDGSNFTLKIRSTKLEDSAMYFCASVGTGISPLHFGNGTRLTVT.

J is TRBJ2-5 and V is TRBV30; 7 bases agree with TRBD1. In germline, CDR1 is GTSNPN, CDR2 SVGIG (reference sequence). The CDR3 is 13 residues long. Trimming cost V 4 bases and J 3 bases; bases outside gene matches: 5. CDR3 loop: CAWTPGTEETQYF. The CDR3 bases are TGTGCCTGGACCCCCGGGACAGAAGAGACCCAGTACTTC.

The V gene is TRBV21-1, the J gene TRBJ1-3. TRBV21-1 is noted as a pseudogene. The CDR3 spans 13 residues. The CDR3 DNA follows: TGTGCCAGCCCCCCGGGGGGGAAGAACACCATATATTTT. This codes for CASPPGGKNTIYF.

The V and J genes are TRBV18 and TRBJ2-1; the D is unclear. This CDR3 contains 14 residues. Trimming shortened V by 3 bases and J by 2 bases, and 8 bases separated the two germline ends. CDR1 is KGHSH and CDR2 is LQKENI in the germline V gene. CDR3 loop: CASSPDGAYNEQFF. The CDR3 DNA reads as TGTGCCAGCTCACCGGACGGCGCCTACAATGAGCAGTTCTTC.

This rearrangement joins TRBV30 to TRBJ1-2, with 8 bases lining up with TRBD1. CDR3 length: 14 residues. The germline V gene has CDR1 GTSNPN and CDR2 SVGIG (reference sequence). Unmatched junction bases numbered 10, after V lost 2 bases and J lost 8 bases. This CDR3 reads CAWSRQGRRGGYTF. CDR3 bases: TGTGCCTGGAGTCGACAGGGGAGGCGGGGGGGCTACACCTTC.

The chain links TRBV18 to TRBJ2-7; 9 bases line up with TRBD1. This CDR3 is built from 14 residues. Germline assignment: CDR1 KGHSH and CDR2 LQKENI. Trimming took 3 bases from V and 6 from J; bases not matched to a gene: 6. The CDR3, as DNA: TGTGCCAGCTCACCTCGGGACAGGGTGGGCGAGCAGTACTTC. Translated, it gives CASSPRDRVGEQYF.